This T cell receptor beta chain originates from a study of blood T cell repertoires in COVID-19. Deletions cut 2 bases from V and 10 bases from J, with 12 bases between. CDR1 and CDR2 (germline): WNHNN, SYGVQD (reference sequence). The CDR3 consists of 13 residues. Repertoires were generated with immunoSEQ multiplex PCR, while TCRdb's copy carries only in-frame clones and drops some. The sample records 250,000 to 300,000 clones, 90% to 95% being singletons. This rearrangement joins TRBV10-1 to TRBJ1-5; perhaps TRBD1 as D (5 bases). The receptor was derived from a woman aged 25 to 39 with COVID-19, enrolled during active disease. What was sequenced was peripheral blood. The CDR3 sequence: CASSEAIQGPQHF. The CDR3 region has the DNA TGCGCCAGCAGTGAGGCGATTCAGGGACCCCAGCATTTT.